A selection of T cell receptor beta chains follows, all from one sample in a study of blood T cell repertoires in COVID-19. Some clones are missing from TCRdb's copy, which holds only in-frame ones; the method was immunoSEQ multiplex PCR. The sample gives 91,000 or so clones, roughly 84% of which show up once; around 13% is in the top ten. Sequences were obtained from peripheral blood. These receptors were collected from a woman aged 55-75 years in a cohort sampled during active or convalescent COVID-19. The CDR3 runs from the conserved cysteine through the conserved F or W.

TRBV19 | CASKDEGPGDSPLHF
TRBV7-9 | CASSLARYQPQHF
TRBV10-1 | CASSEARAYGYTF
TRBV19 | CASSIPAGVNGYTF
TRBV5-6 | CASSPTSAPPGEQYF
TRBV6-2/TRBV6-3 | CASSYTRQGYYGYTF
TRBV3-1/TRBV3-2 | CASSYSRRGELFF
TRBV30 | CAWSPQSGTNYGYTF
TRBV19 | CASSPPRRSLYGYTF
TRBV5-4 | CASSPTQGQGDGKRAYEQYF
TRBV10-3 | CAISSVNTEAFF
TRBV13 | CASSLGLAYEQYF
TRBV27 | CASRPLRGDGYGYTF
TRBV5-8 | CASRPLTGGTEAFF
TRBV19 | CASNLQGGNQPQHF
TRBV11-2 | CASSPTGDNSPLHF
TRBV4-2 | CASRMGLNTEAFF
TRBV2 | CASSEAGQGGQPQHF
TRBV4-1 | CASSQGDRGIYTF
TRBV5-1 | CASSLEAAGPFTTGELFF
TRBV5-4 | CASSSPGHKNAEAFF
TRBV5-1 | CASSRGTENTEAFF
TRBV7-8 | CASSPQVRGLNQPQHF
TRBV2 | CASRYRTSGISYEQYF
TRBV6-5 | CASSTDRRETQYF
TRBV7-8 | CASSSPSTGKRANTGELFF
TRBV10-3 | CASLRDRSTEAFF
TRBV3-1/TRBV3-2 | CASSQATGTPQETQYF
TRBV3-1/TRBV3-2 | CASSQSGGSYEQYF
TRBV10-1 | CASSDRRQGKETQYF
TRBV20-1 | CSASTAGRFSYNEQFF
TRBV19 | CASSRDRVRSGNTIYF
TRBV20-1 | CSARIDRAEHF
TRBV18 | CASSPVTTSTSGRNIQYF
TRBV5-1 | CASSLGGDRGAYGYTF
TRBV28 | CASSSGQGGPQHF
TRBV3-1/TRBV3-2 | CASSQEAEQYF
TRBV5-1 | CASSSLASYEQYF
TRBV5-5 | CASSLTGATDTQYF
TRBV29-1 | CSGKGELEGEQFF
TRBV12-3/TRBV12-4 | CASSYRLTQPQHF
TRBV27 | CASSFAGGTEKLFF
TRBV5-4 | CASSFAAGGDTGELFF
TRBV19 | CASSIVASGSYEQYF
TRBV27 | CASSPGRNTEAFF
TRBV25-1 | CASRGAGSGANVLTF
TRBV19 | CASSSSGTGVGSQPQHF
TRBV5-1 | CASSLNAGPDEKLFF
TRBV6-5 | CASRGQGVGGYTF
TRBV6-5 | CATRTGSGNTIYF
TRBV5-1 | CASSLSPGQEKLFF
TRBV28 | CASSVWGASGNEQFF
TRBV29-1 | CSVGGQGIGGSTEAFF
TRBV19 | CASSIEGTGVYGYTF
TRBV4-2 | CASSQDFTGEQPQHF
TRBV3-1/TRBV3-2 | CASSQGGGLGNEQFF